This record concerns one T cell receptor beta chain sequence. Its antigen is as yet unknown. The germline V gene has CDR1 MDHEN and CDR2 SYDVKM. Trimming removed 4 bases from V and 4 bases from J; junction bases left unmatched: 6. This CDR3 has 15 amino acids. Generated by immunoSEQ multiplex PCR, the TCRdb table keeps only in-frame clones and is missing some. The table has about 120,000 clones, roughly 85% seen once. The data stem from a study of T cell responses to AZD1222 COVID-19 vaccine. Study conclusions and caveats: Spike-specific TCR depth and breadth grew after two AZD1222 doses.

This clonotype was sampled from an adult in good health. The gene calls are TRBV28 and TRBJ1-2; 10 bases match TRBD1. The sample was peripheral blood, taken on day 0 of MenACWY control vaccination. The CDR3 spells CASSSPWTGGYGYTF. The CDR3 nucleotides read TGTGCCAGCAGTTCCCCCTGGACAGGGGGCTATGGCTACACCTTC.